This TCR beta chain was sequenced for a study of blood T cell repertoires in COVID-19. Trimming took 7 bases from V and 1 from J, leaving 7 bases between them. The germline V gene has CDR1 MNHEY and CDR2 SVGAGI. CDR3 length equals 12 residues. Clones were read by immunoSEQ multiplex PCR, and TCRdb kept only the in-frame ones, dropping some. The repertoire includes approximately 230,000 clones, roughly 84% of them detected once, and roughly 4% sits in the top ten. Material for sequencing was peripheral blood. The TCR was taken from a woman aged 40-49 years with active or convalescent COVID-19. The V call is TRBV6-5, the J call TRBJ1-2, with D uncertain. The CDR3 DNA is TGTGCCAGCAAAGAGGGTAACTATGGCTACACCTTC. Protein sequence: CASKEGNYGYTF.